Below, 11 T cell receptor beta chains from the same sample are listed, as sequenced in a study of T cell clonotyping in hematopoietic cell transplantation. Regarding time point: recipient sample about 28 days before transplant, after cytoreduction. TCRdb keeps only in-frame clones here, not all; method: immunoSEQ multiplex PCR. The sample shows some 13,000 clones, approximately 88% of them seen only once. This material consisted of peripheral blood mononuclear cells, taken before stem cell transplant. The source of these receptors is a man between 60 and 70 years old with acute myeloid leukemia. Some clones in this sample may be carry-over from other donors' samples.

The rearrangement uses TRBV27 and TRBJ2-5; weak D call: TRBD2 (7 bases). Between the trimmed V and J ends, which lost 7 bases and 2 bases, there was a span of 17 bases. The V gene's germline CDR1 is MNHEY and CDR2 SMNVEV (reference sequence). The length of the CDR3 is 15 residues. The CDR3 DNA follows: TGTGCCAGCACTAGAGGCGCGGGGGCGCAAGAGACCCAGTACTTC. Protein product: CASTRGAGAQETQYF.

The chain links TRBV2 to TRBJ1-1, with TRBD1 as a possible D gene (5 bases). The germline V gene has CDR1 SNHLY and CDR2 FYNNEI. This CDR3 is 15 amino acids long. The ends were cut back, 3 bases at V and 4 bases at J, with 15 bases in the middle. CDR3 bases: TGTGCCAGCAGTGAGGGGGGACGATTGTCCACTGAAGCTTTCTTT. Its protein product is CASSEGGRLSTEAFF.

The V call is TRBV5-6, the J call TRBJ1-1; TRBD1 is a possible D gene (5 bases). The CDR3 runs 14 residues. Germline V gene sequence: CDR1 SGHDT, CDR2 YYEEEE. V gave up 0 bases and J gave up 2 bases, with 8 bases separating them. The CDR3, as DNA: TGTGCCAGCAGCTTGGGGGGGGGAAACACTGAAGCTTTCTTT. It yields the protein CASSLGGGNTEAFF.

V and J are TRBV21-1 and TRBJ1-3. TRBV21-1 is assigned pseudogene status. The CDR3 covers 17 residues. The CDR3 loop reads CASSKCNTGLSGNTIYF. The CDR3 bases are TGTGCCAGCAGCAAATGTAACACTGGTCTCTCTGGAAACACCATATATTTT.

The V call is TRBV5-6, the J call TRBJ1-2, with no clear D. There are 14 residues in the CDR3. Trimming left V 4 bases short and J 3 bases short, with 13 bases between. Germline-derived CDR1 and CDR2 are SGHDT and YYEEEE. For the CDR3, the DNA is TGTGCCAGCAGCCTCCGGGCAGATTACTATGGCTACACCTTC. Protein: CASSLRADYYGYTF.

This sequence joins TRBV20-1 and TRBJ1-2, with TRBD1 as a possible D gene (6 bases). Germline values: CDR1 DFQATT, CDR2 SNEGSKA (reference sequence). The CDR3 is made up of 11 amino acids. The ends were cut back, 7 bases at V and 2 bases at J, with 8 bases in the middle. Here the CDR3 reads CSGGGNYGYTF. CDR3 coding DNA: TGCAGTGGCGGGGGCAACTATGGCTACACCTTC.

The rearrangement joins TRBV25-1 to TRBJ2-7; tentative D call: TRBD2 (6 bases). The CDR3 extends over 14 amino acids. Germline-derived CDR1 and CDR2 are MGHDK and SYGVNS. V was clipped by 1 base and J by 7 bases, with 14 bases between them. The CDR3 coding sequence is TGTGCCAGCAGTGAATCCCCCTCGGGGGTGGAGCAGTACTTC. It encodes CASSESPSGVEQYF.

This clone appeared once. This chain joins TRBV5-1 and TRBJ2-7, with a possible D match to TRBD2 (6 bases). The ends were cut back, 1 base at V and 5 bases at J, with 13 bases in the middle. Germline assignment: CDR1 SGHRS and CDR2 YFSETQ. The CDR3 has 14 residues. The CDR3 protein is CASSLKRGTNEQYF. In DNA form, the CDR3 reads TGCGCCAGCAGCTTGAAACGGGGGACGAACGAGCAGTACTTC.

J is TRBJ2-1 and V is TRBV6-6, with TRBD2 identical over 14 bases. The V and J ends lost 7 bases and 7 bases, in that order; junction bases with no gene match: 9. The CDR3 covers 16 residues. The germline gives CDR1 MNHNY, CDR2 SVGAGI (reference sequence). CDR3 sequence: CASTLRLAGGPNEQFF. Here the CDR3 DNA reads TGTGCCAGCACCCTACGACTAGCGGGGGGGCCAAATGAGCAGTTCTTC.

The chain recombines TRBV7-2 with TRBJ1-2; D remains unclear. The CDR3 consists of 12 residues. V lost 5 bases to trimming and J lost 7 bases, with 11 bases between them. Germline V CDR1 and CDR2: SGHTA, FQGNSA. The CDR3 nucleotides are TGTGCCAGCAGCCCGGTGGGAGGTGGCTACACCTTC. This encodes CASSPVGGGYTF. The full variable domain, rest sourced from reference TRBV7-2 and TRBJ1-2, is GAGVSQSPSNKVTEKGKDVELRCDPISGHTALYWYRQSLGQGLEFLIYFQGNSAPDKSGLPSDRFSAERTGGSVSTLTIQRTQQEDSAVYLCASSPVGGGYTFGSGTRLTVV.

This clone appeared a single time. The chain is built from TRBV6-1 and TRBJ1-5, with D tentatively TRBD1 (5 bases). There are 15 residues in the CDR3. Germline CDR1 reads MNHNS; CDR2 reads SASEGT. V was shortened by 7 bases and J by 9 bases, with 22 bases between the two germline ends. CDR3 sequence: CASTRGTGGSGPQHF. The DNA for the CDR3 is TGTGCCAGCACCCGAGGGACGGGAGGGAGCGGGCCCCAGCATTTT.